The clone carrying this T cell receptor (beta chain) has a count of ten or more. Its antigen is still unknown. Patients aged 18 to 65 with hyperthyroidism were newly diagnosed, with duration under 2 months. From RNA transcripts, TCR beta CDR3 regions were amplified. First-round RT-PCR of the TCR CDR3 relied on the HTBI primer set. In TCRdb, the multiplex PCR reads were re-called with MiXCR into one record per CDR3 protein. The sample lists a few hundred thousand distinct CDR3 sequences, around 16% occurring once. The CDR3 is 13 amino acids. CDR1 is MNHNS, CDR2 SASEGT, per germline. V was clipped by 6 bases and J by 8 bases; unmatched bases: 7. The data belong to a study of T cells in Graves' hyperthyroidism and ophthalmopathy. Study details: Peripheral blood sampling occurred at initial diagnosis, before any treatment.

General study findings and limits: Appearing also in blood were most of the thyroid clonotypes expanded above 0.001. Patients with ophthalmopathy were separated from those with stable hyperthyroidism by a 13 V-J model.

The material sequenced was blood. The gene calls are TRBV6-1 and TRBJ1-2; TRBD1 agrees at 9 bases. This TCR was recovered from a woman in her 30s with Graves' hyperthyroidism. CDR3 bases: TGTGCCAGCAGAGGACAGGGGCTGGAAGGCTACACCTTC. Encoded protein: CASRGQGLEGYTF.